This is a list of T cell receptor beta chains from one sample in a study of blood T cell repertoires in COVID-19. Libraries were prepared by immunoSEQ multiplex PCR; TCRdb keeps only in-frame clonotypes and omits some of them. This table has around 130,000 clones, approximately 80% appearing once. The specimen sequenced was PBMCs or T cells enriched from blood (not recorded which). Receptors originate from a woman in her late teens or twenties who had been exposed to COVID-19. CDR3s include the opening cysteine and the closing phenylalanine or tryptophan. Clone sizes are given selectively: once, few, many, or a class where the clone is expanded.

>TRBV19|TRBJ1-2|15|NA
CASSISDRPDYGYTF
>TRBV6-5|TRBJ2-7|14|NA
CASSGSGYGYEQYF
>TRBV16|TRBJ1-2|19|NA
CASSLLQGLTGSSDYGYTF
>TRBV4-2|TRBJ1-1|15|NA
CASSHEQGAFTEAFF
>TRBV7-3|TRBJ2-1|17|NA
CASSTGPGLAEYNEQFF
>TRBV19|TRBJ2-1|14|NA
CASSIGLAGAKQFF
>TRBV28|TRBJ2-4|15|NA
CATLKRPVAKNIQYF
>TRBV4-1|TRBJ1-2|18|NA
CASSQTSGQANSNYGYTF
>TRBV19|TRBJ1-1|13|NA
CASSIIGDTEAFF
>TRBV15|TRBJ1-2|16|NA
CATSDGTGGKNYGYTF
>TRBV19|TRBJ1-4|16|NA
CASSMADIRTNEKLFF
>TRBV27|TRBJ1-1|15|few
CASSSRPGGSTEAFF
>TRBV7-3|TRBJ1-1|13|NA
CASSQDMNTEAFF
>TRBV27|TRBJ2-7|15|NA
CASSLELASSYEQYF
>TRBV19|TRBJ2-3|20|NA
CASSPRLTSGSRLGTDTQYF
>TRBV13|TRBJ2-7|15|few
CASSLGTGYSYEQYF
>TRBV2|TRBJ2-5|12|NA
CASSVGGETQYF
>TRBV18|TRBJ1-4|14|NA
CASSPGQPNEKLFF
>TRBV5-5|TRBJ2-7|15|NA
CASRPLAGSSYEQYF
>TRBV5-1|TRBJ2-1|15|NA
CASSPQTGGLREQFF
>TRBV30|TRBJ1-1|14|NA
CAWSGEDRGKGAFF
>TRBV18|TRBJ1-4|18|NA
CASSLRDSRSGVNEKLFF
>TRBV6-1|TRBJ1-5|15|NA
CASSEKEEGNQPQHF
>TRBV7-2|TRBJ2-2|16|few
CASSWTGTGLGGELFF
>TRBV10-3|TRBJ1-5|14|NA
CAIRKDSSNQPQHF
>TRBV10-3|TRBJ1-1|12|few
CAISVDSTEAFF
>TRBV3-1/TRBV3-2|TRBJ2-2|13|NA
CASSEPGVGELFF
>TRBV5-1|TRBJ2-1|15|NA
CASSRGTSGRGEQFF
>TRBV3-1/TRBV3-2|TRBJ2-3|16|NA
CASSQGVSGSTDTQYF
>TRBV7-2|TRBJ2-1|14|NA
CASSSQGGDNEQFF
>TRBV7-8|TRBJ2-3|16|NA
CASSAFSGRAQDTQYF
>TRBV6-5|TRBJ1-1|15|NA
CASSLITGGNTEAFF
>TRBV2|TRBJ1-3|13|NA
CASIQGTGNTIYF
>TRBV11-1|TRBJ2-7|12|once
CASSLTGNEQYF
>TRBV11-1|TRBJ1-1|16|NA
CASSLNLGQGTTEAFF
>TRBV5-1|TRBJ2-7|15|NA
CASSLGQGKPYEQYF
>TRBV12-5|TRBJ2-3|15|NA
CASGLDRGGADTQYF
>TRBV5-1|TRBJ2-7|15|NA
CASSFLGGGDYEQYF
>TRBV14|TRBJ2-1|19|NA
CASSQDKAGGPRGYNEQFF
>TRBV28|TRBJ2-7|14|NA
CASSLRRGHYEQYF
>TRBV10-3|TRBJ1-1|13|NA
CAIADRADTEAFF
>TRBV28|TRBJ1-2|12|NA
CASSFAGTGYTF
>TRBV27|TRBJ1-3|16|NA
CASSRWGGVGGNTIYF
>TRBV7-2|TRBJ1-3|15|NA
CASSLGTYSGNTIYF
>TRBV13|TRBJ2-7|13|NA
CASSFKPSDEQYF
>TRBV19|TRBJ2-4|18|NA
CASSWSTGPPSAKNIQYF
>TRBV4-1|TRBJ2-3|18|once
CASSPYRVGGGTTDTQYF
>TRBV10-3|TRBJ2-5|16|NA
CAISETSGRSQETQYF
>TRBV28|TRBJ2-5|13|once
CASSVGVEGTQYF
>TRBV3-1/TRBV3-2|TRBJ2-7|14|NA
CASSQDLQRYEQYF
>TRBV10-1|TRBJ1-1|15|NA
CASSESRRWRAEAFF